This record concerns one T cell receptor beta chain sequence. Its binding antigen is unknown. Per-base qualities were not stored, and no clone one base away is much larger. V drops 3 bases and J drops 4 bases, leaving 12 bases in between. The CDR3 goes from the cysteine to the phenylalanine over 15 residues. Only the CDR3 DNA is retained, 45 bases long and in frame from the first base. CDR1 is given as SGHTA and CDR2 as FQGNSA, both from the germline V gene. The data were taken from a study of CD8 T cells in Susac syndrome (dated by TCRdb to between 2018 and 2020). With regard to the full study: Whether CD8+ T cell activation and differentiation in Susac syndrome was antigen driven was tested using repertoire sequencing.

RNA was extracted using the RNeasy kit, and about 0.45 to 1 ug of the RNA was reverse transcribed with random hexamers. The immunoSEQ multiplex PCR assay, covering 54 Vbeta and 13 Jbeta segments, was used to amplify TCR beta CDR3 regions. Bias from PCR amplification was corrected by using a synthetic template baseline for primer optimization and for computational correction. As for the authors' bioinformatics: Only productive sequences were kept, with reads annotated to V, D and J genes according to IMGT and analyzed in immunoSEQ Analyzer. Clonality was computed as one minus Shannon entropy normalized by log2 of the number of productive unique sequences. Public and private clones were assessed among the 100 most prevalent clones of each patient and control. A clone was defined as Susac-specific if it was absent from the healthy and MS cohorts, from roughly 980 published viral clones and from other ImmuneACCESS disease sequences. Starting from the raw public reads, TCRdb applied fastp trimming at Q25, assembled clones with MiXCR and retained in-frame beta chains. CDR3 protein duplicates are merged, each entry listing the most common genes and DNA. The V and J calls shown here were made by TCRdb, not taken from the authors' results. For this sample there are roughly 130,000 distinct CDR3 sequences; 90% to 95% appear just once. The ten largest clones add up to around 0.12% of the sample.

High-throughput TCR beta sequencing profiled peripheral blood CD8+ and CD4+ T cells from healthy donors, Susac syndrome patients and multiple sclerosis patients. Healthy donors were age- and sex-matched controls. Bulk CD8+ and CD4+ T cells were purified by magnetic negative isolation, while CD8+ TEMRA cells were enriched using FACS. Blood was collected in EDTA tubes and processed within 24 hours, with PBMCs isolated through density gradient centrifugation. PBMCs intended for TCR sequencing were frozen in liquid nitrogen and were later thawed in a 37 degrees C water bath. A purity of at least 90% was achieved for sorted or isolated CD4+, CD8+ and CD8+ TEMRA cells. General study outcomes and caveats: The TCR sequencing and HLA analysis was acknowledged to have included a relatively small number of individuals.

The sequencing input was CD4+ T cells from PBMCs. This chain is built from TRBV7-2 and TRBJ2-2, with the D gene possibly TRBD1 or TRBD2, each one fitting 6 bases. The source of this sequence is a human donor in good health. The sequenced DNA is TGTGCCAGCAGCTTCTCGGGGGCCGGCACCGGGGAGCTGTTTTTT. Its coded protein is CASSFSGAGTGELFF. This CDR3, with the reference TRBV7-2 and TRBJ2-2 proteins standing in past its ends, gives the full variable domain GAGVSQSPSNKVTEKGKDVELRCDPISGHTALYWYRQSLGQGLEFLIYFQGNSAPDKSGLPSDRFSAERTGGSVSTLTIQRTQQEDSAVYLCASSFSGAGTGELFFGEGSRLTVL.